The following is a T cell receptor (beta chain) sequence with its context. The antigen remains undetermined. With 4 bases clipped from V and 1 base from J, the junction kept 5 bases outside the gene matches. This CDR3 contains 15 residues. Germline values: CDR1 SGHKS, CDR2 YYEKEE (reference sequence). These data originate in a study of graft-versus-host responses after intestinal transplantation. Study-level background: Anti-thymocyte globulin induction, then tacrolimus and steroids for about 3 years, went to all recipients.

Assay: immunoSEQ multiplex PCR; the TCRdb copy retains only in-frame clones and omits some. This table holds under 150,000 clones, around nine tenths found once. General study results and limits: Recipient marrow held GvH clones, some first seen in ileum or blood. Some patients had graft-donor T cell macrochimerism, and their allografts showed high graft-versus-host to host-versus-graft clonal ratios. Early declines in HvG clones that occurred post-transplant were associated with peak circulating GvH clone levels.

This chain links TRBV5-5 with TRBJ2-3, with TRBD2 identical over 8 bases. The sequenced sample was unstimulated CD4+ T cells sorted from spleen or lymph node cells, obtained before intestinal transplant. The origin of this receptor is a human donor who received an intestinal transplant. The CDR3 sequence is CASSRTSFRTDTQYF. The CDR3, as DNA: TGTGCCAGCAGCAGGACTAGCTTTCGCACAGATACGCAGTATTTT.